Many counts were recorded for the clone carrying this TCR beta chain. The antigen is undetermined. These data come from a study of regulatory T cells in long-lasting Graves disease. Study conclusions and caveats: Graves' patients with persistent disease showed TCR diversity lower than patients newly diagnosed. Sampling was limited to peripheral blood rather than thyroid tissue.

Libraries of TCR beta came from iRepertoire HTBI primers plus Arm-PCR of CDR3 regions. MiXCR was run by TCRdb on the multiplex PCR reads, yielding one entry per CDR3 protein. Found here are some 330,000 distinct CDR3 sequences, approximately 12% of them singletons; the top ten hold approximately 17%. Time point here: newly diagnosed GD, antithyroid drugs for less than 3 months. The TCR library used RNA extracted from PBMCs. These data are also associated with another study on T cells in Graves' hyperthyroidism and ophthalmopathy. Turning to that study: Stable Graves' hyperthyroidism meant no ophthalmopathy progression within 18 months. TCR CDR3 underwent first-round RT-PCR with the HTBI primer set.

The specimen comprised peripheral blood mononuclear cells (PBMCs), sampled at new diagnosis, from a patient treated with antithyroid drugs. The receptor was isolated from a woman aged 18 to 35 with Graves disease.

The CDR3 loop reads CSAPRAYSNEQFF. As DNA, the CDR3 is TGCAGTGCTCCGAGGGCGTACAGCAATGAGCAGTTCTTC. The rearrangement joins TRBV20-1 to TRBJ2-1; maybe TRBD2 (5 bases). V lost 5 bases to trimming and J lost 6 bases, with 14 bases between them. Germline CDR1 and CDR2: DFQATT and SNEGSKA (reference sequence). The length of the CDR3 is 13 residues.